Below, 10 T cell receptor beta chains from the same sample are listed, as sequenced in a study of identical twins. One entry per CDR3 protein results from TCRdb running MiXCR on the 5' RACE reads. There are 1.5 million to 2 million distinct CDR3 sequences in the sample; about 32% occur only once, and approximately 0.25% lies in the top ten. Sequenced input: cord blood. The origin of the receptors is a newborn girl in good health.

This chain uses TRBV14 with TRBJ2-7; TRBD1 or TRBD2 may be the D gene (5 bases each). CDR1 is SGHDN and CDR2 is FVKESK in the germline V gene. This CDR3 has 16 residues. V was clipped by 1 base and J by 0 bases, with 13 bases between them. The CDR3 sequence is CASSQGDRRLSYEQYF. Written as DNA, the CDR3 is TGTGCCAGCAGCCAAGGGGACCGACGGCTCTCCTACGAGCAGTACTTC. Variable domain in full (rest from reference TRBV14 and TRBJ2-7): EAGVTQFPSHSVIEKGQTVTLRCDPISGHDNLYWYRRVMGKEIKFLLHFVKESKQDESGMPNNRFLAERTGGTYSTLKVQPAELEDSGVYFCASSQGDRRLSYEQYFGPGTRLTVT.

This sequence joins TRBV10-3 and TRBJ2-7; 15 bases map to TRBD2. Looked up from germline, CDR1 is ENHRY and CDR2 is SYGVKD. J was trimmed by 3 bases and V by 4 bases; bases with no gene match: 7. The CDR3 loop spans 17 amino acids. The CDR3 spells CAISGTSGGASDYEQYF. In DNA form, the CDR3 reads TGTGCCATCAGTGGGACTAGCGGGGGGGCCTCGGACTACGAGCAGTACTTC.

The chain joins TRBV7-2 to TRBJ1-1; perhaps TRBD1 as D (5 bases). Germline values: CDR1 SGHTA, CDR2 FQGNSA. The CDR3 is made up of 15 amino acids. Trimming pared 4 bases from V and 0 bases from J, leaving 12 bases between. The CDR3 loop reads CASSSFGGVNTEAFF. In nucleotides, the CDR3 is TGTGCCAGCAGCTCTTTCGGAGGGGTGAACACTGAAGCTTTCTTT.

The chain combines TRBV12-3 or TRBV12-4 with TRBJ2-3; maybe TRBD2 (7 bases). The CDR3 is 17 residues long. Trimming shortened V by 6 bases and J by 7 bases, and 26 bases separated the two germline ends. The CDR3 loop is CASSRTRLGGGGYTQYF. For the CDR3, the DNA is TGTGCCAGCAGCCGAACCAGGCTCGGGGGCGGGGGATATACGCAGTATTTT.

The chain joins TRBV28 to TRBJ1-5; D is uncertain. This CDR3 is built from 14 residues. The germline V and J ends were trimmed by 5 bases and 0 bases, with 8 bases remaining between them. The germline CDR1 and CDR2 sequences are MDHEN and SYDVKM. The DNA of the CDR3 is TGTGCCAGCAGTGAAGTCAATAGCAATCAGCCCCAGCATTTT. Protein sequence: CASSEVNSNQPQHF.

A word on this clonotype: A read error may explain this, as a much larger clone is one base away. The chain employs TRBV29-1 and TRBJ2-1; D call uncertain. V was shortened by 1 base and J by 0 bases, with 16 bases between the two germline ends. Germline assignment: CDR1 SQVTM and CDR2 ANQGSEA. The CDR3 runs 17 residues. As DNA, the CDR3 is TGCAGCGTTGAAGGGTTCGCTTGCGGATTCTCCTACAATGAGCAGTTCTTC. Translating it yields CSVEGFACGFSYNEQFF.

The chain carries TRBV10-3 and TRBJ2-4; 8 bases line up with TRBD1. The J call may be incorrect, as the DNA end agrees better with TRBJ2-7. Looked up from germline, CDR1 is ENHRY and CDR2 is SYGVKD. The CDR3 spans 15 residues. The CDR3 region has the DNA TGTGCCATCAGTGATCCCGGGACAGGAACCTACGAGCAGTACTTC. Residues: CAISDPGTGTYEQYF.

The chain carries TRBV7-2 and TRBJ2-1; 8 bases match TRBD2. The CDR3 extends over 16 amino acids. Germline V gene sequence: CDR1 SGHTA, CDR2 FQGNSA. J gave up 7 bases and V 5 bases, and 13 bases lay outside the gene matches. DNA of the CDR3: TGTGCCAGCAGCCCTCCGTTAGCGGGAATTGGGAATGAGCAGTTCTTC. Encoded protein: CASSPPLAGIGNEQFF. The entire variable domain, with the rest obtained from reference TRBV7-2 and TRBJ2-1, is as follows: GAGVSQSPSNKVTEKGKDVELRCDPISGHTALYWYRQSLGQGLEFLIYFQGNSAPDKSGLPSDRFSAERTGGSVSTLTIQRTQQEDSAVYLCASSPPLAGIGNEQFFGPGTRLTVL.

Turning to this clonotype: One end of the junction does not line up with germline, which may come from a read error. The chain has TRBV6-5 and TRBJ2-1; either TRBD1 or TRBD2 may supply D (5 bases each). This CDR3 is 13 amino acids long. Germline assignment: CDR1 MNHEY and CDR2 SVGAGI. The CDR3 sequence is CASSYEGYNGQFF. CDR3 nucleotides: TGTGCCAGCAGTTATGAGGGGTACAATGGGCAGTTCTTC.

The J gene is TRBJ2-7, the V gene TRBV6-5; D perhaps matches TRBD1 (5 bases). V shed 7 bases and J shed 0 bases, with 19 bases lying between them. This CDR3 is built from 16 residues. The V gene's germline CDR1 is MNHEY and CDR2 SVGAGI. The CDR3 region has the DNA TGTGCCAGCACCCCCTTACATTGGGGCCACTCCTACGAGCAGTACTTC. Translating gives CASTPLHWGHSYEQYF.